This entry lists 11 T cell receptor beta chains sequenced from one sample in a study of T cell changes during pregnancy in multiple sclerosis. Only in-frame clones appear in the TCRdb table, and some are missing; sequencing was by immunoSEQ multiplex PCR. The sample lists about 93,000 clones; roughly 91% were seen once. Here the sequenced sample was peripheral blood, taken after pregnancy. These receptors all stem from a female donor in good health, enrolled as a control in a pregnancy study.

CDR3 in amino acids: CASGSGTGDTGELFF. As DNA, the CDR3 is TGCGCCAGCGGATCCGGGACAGGAGACACCGGGGAGCTGTTTTTT. The chain uses TRBV4-1 and TRBJ2-2, with 8 bases identical to TRBD1. The CDR3 contains 15 residues. Unmatched junction bases numbered 8, after V lost 8 bases and J lost 3 bases. Germline loops: CDR1 MGHRA, CDR2 YSYEKL.

The chain has TRBV7-2 and TRBJ1-1; D call uncertain. Germline lookup yields CDR1 SGHTA and CDR2 FQGNSA. There are 13 residues in the CDR3. Trimming took off 4 bases at V and 7 bases at J, with 13 bases between the two ends. CDR3 residues: CASSSQRGNEAFF. In nucleotides, the CDR3 is TGTGCCAGCAGCTCGCAGCGGGGAAATGAAGCTTTCTTT.

This chain links TRBV6-5 with TRBJ2-3; perhaps TRBD2 as D (6 bases). In germline, CDR1 is MNHEY, CDR2 SVGAGI. Trimming removed 6 bases at V and 0 bases at J, with 13 bases between. The length of the CDR3 is 15 residues. The CDR3 sequence: CASSWVAASTDTQYF. The DNA of the CDR3 is TGTGCCAGCAGCTGGGTAGCGGCAAGCACAGATACGCAGTATTTT.

The chain carries TRBV7-9 and TRBJ1-1, with 7 bases lining up with TRBD1. This CDR3 region has 13 residues. With 5 bases clipped from V and 4 bases from J, the junction kept 4 bases outside the gene matches. CDR1 and CDR2 from the germline V gene are SEHNR and FQNEAQ (reference sequence). The CDR3 coding sequence is TGTGCCAGCAGCCTCGGGACAGTCACTGAAGCTTTCTTT. Its translation is CASSLGTVTEAFF.

The J gene is TRBJ1-5, the V gene TRBV30; D gene uncertain. V dropped 1 base and J dropped 5 bases, with 9 bases sitting between them. The CDR3 consists of 13 residues. The germline V gene has CDR1 GTSNPN and CDR2 SVGIG (reference sequence). The CDR3 DNA reads TGTGCCTGGAGTGATCAGGAGGATCAGCCCCAGCATTTT. It specifies CAWSDQEDQPQHF. Filled out from reference TRBV30 and TRBJ1-5, the complete variable domain reads SQTIHQWPATLVQPVGSPLSLECTVEGTSNPNLYWYRQAAGRGLQLLFYSVGIGQISSEVPQNLSASRPQDRQFILSSKKLLLSDSGFYLCAWSDQEDQPQHFGDGTRLSIL.

The rearrangement joins TRBV4-2 to TRBJ1-2; D is ambiguous. The V gene's germline CDR1 is LGHNA and CDR2 YNFKEQ. CDR3 length equals 16 residues. V was cut by 3 bases and J by 0 bases, with 14 bases left in between. The CDR3 nucleotides are TGTGCCAGCAGCCACCCGGGAGGGTTCGCTAACTATGGCTACACCTTC. Its protein is CASSHPGGFANYGYTF.

The V and J genes are TRBV9 and TRBJ2-3, with D maybe TRBD1 (5 bases). CDR3 length equals 14 residues. CDR1 is SGDLS and CDR2 is YYNGEE in the germline V gene. The germline V and J ends were trimmed by 4 bases and 3 bases, with 12 bases remaining between them. As DNA, the CDR3 is TGTGCCAGCAGCCCAGGGCCGGATACAGATACGCAGTATTTT. Protein sequence: CASSPGPDTDTQYF.

This chain connects TRBV7-2 to TRBJ1-6; no firm D call. There are 15 residues in the CDR3. Germline V gene data show CDR1 as SGHTA and CDR2 as FQGNSA. The germline V and J ends were trimmed by 3 bases and 5 bases, with 11 bases remaining between them. CDR3 sequence: CASSFFPGNNSPLHF. The CDR3 coding sequence is TGTGCCAGCAGCTTTTTTCCGGGGAATAATTCACCCCTCCACTTT.

The chain is built from TRBV28 and TRBJ1-2; D unclear. V shed 5 bases and J shed 8 bases, with 15 bases lying between them. CDR1 and CDR2 from the germline V gene are MDHEN and SYDVKM. The CDR3 runs to 13 residues. The DNA for the CDR3 is TGTGCCAGCAGTACTCGGTCCCCTGAGGGCTACACCTTC. Encoded protein: CASSTRSPEGYTF.

The chain uses TRBV4-3 and TRBJ1-4, with D perhaps matching TRBD1 (5 bases). The germline CDR1 and CDR2 sequences are LGHNA and YSLEER. CDR3 size: 15 residues. V dropped 0 bases and J dropped 7 bases, with 12 bases sitting between them. The CDR3 here is CASSQDRTSGEKLFF. DNA of the CDR3: TGCGCCAGCAGCCAAGATAGGACATCGGGTGAAAAACTGTTTTTT.

The CDR3 spells CASSEGGSYGYTF. CDR3 DNA sequence: TGTGCCAGCAGCGAAGGGGGCTCCTATGGCTACACCTTC. This chain uses TRBV4-2 with TRBJ1-2; 7 nucleotides line up with TRBD1. The CDR3 contains 13 residues. Per germline, CDR1 LGHNA and CDR2 YNFKEQ. The junction had 4 bases not matched to a gene; V was cut back by 5 bases and J by 4 bases.